This TCR beta chain was identified in a study of blood T cells in healthy people across ages. The second PCR ran about 6 to 11 cycles with a sample-barcoded 5' primer and J-beta primers. TCRdb independently ran MiXCR on the 5' RACE reads; one entry per CDR3 protein. The sample has over 1.5 million distinct CDR3 sequences, 49% seen once. CDR1 MNHNS and CDR2 SASEGT come from the germline V gene. CDR3 length: 15 residues. Material for sequencing was blood. The chain links TRBV6-1 to TRBJ2-4; 8 positions match TRBD1. The J call may be in error: the DNA end matches TRBJ2-7 better. This sequence was found in a middle-aged woman in good health. This CDR3 reads CASTTRGGTGYEQYF. In nucleotides, the CDR3 is TGTGCCAGCACCACCAGGGGCGGGACAGGCTACGAGCAGTACTTC.